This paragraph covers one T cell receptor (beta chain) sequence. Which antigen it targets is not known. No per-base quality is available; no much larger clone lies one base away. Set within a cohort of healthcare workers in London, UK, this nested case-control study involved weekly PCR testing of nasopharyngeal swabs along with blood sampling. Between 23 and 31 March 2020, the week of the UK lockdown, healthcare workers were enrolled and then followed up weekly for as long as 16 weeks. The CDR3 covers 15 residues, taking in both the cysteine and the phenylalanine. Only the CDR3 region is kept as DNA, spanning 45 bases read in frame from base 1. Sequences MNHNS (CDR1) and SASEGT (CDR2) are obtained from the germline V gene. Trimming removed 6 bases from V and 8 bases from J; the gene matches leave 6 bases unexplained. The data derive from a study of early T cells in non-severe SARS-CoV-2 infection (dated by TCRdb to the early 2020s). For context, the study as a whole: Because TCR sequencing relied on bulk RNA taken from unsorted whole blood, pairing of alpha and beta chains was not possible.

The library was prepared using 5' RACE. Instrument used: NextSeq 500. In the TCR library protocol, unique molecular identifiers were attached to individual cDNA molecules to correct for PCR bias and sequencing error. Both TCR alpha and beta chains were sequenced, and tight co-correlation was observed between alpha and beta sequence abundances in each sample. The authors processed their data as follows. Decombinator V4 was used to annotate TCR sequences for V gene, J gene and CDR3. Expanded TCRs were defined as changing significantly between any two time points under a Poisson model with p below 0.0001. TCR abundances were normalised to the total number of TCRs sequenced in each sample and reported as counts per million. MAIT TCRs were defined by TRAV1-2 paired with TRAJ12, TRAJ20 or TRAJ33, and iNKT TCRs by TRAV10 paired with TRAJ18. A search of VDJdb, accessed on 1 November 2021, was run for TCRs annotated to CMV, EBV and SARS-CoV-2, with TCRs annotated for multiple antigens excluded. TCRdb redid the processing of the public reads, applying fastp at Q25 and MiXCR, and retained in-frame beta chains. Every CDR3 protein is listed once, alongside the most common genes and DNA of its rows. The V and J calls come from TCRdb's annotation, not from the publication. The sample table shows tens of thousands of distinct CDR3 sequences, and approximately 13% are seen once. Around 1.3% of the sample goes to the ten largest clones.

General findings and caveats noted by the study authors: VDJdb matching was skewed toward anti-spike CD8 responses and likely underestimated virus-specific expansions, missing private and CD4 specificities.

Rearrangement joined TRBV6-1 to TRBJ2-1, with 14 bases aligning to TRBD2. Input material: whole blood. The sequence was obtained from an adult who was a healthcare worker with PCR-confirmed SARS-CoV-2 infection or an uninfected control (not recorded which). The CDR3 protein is CASSDGLAGGYEQFF. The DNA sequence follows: TGTGCCAGCAGCGATGGACTAGCGGGAGGATATGAGCAGTTCTTC.